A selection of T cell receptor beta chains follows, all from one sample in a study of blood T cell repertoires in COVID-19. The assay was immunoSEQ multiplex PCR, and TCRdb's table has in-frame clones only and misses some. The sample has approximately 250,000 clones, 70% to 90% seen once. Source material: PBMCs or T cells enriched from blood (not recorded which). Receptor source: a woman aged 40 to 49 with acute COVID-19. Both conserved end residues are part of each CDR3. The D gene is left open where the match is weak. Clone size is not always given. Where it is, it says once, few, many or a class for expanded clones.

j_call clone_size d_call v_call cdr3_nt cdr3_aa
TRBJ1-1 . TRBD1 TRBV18 TGTGCCAGCTCACGGACAGGACGGACTGAAGCTTTCTTT CASSRTGRTEAFF
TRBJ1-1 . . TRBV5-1 TGCGCCAGCAGCTTTGCGACTACAAGACCCGTGAACACTGAAGCTTTCTTT CASSFATTRPVNTEAFF
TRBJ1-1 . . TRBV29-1 TGCAGCGTTCAACAGGATCGGGCTTTCTTT CSVQQDRAFF
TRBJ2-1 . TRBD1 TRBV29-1 TGCAGCGTTGCGGGGACAGACTACAATGAGCAGTTCTTC CSVAGTDYNEQFF
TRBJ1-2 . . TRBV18 TGTGCCAGCTCACCGGAGGGACCAACCTATGGCTACACCTTC CASSPEGPTYGYTF
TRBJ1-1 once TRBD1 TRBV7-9 TGTGCCACCCAAAATGGACAGGGTACAGCTTTCTTT CATQNGQGTAFF
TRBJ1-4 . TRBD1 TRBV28 TGTGCCAGCAGCAATAACAGGGGGCCTACTAATGAAAAACTGTTTTTT CASSNNRGPTNEKLFF
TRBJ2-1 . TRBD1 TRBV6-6 TGTGCCAGCAGTCGACAGGGGGCTATGAGTGGGTATGAGCAGTTCTTC CASSRQGAMSGYEQFF
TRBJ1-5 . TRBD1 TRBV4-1 TGCGCCAGCAGCCAAGATGACGGGACAGGTGGACAGCCCCAGCATTTT CASSQDDGTGGQPQHF
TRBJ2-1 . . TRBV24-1 TGTGCCACCAGTGATTTTCCTAGCGTAAACGAGCAGTTCTTC CATSDFPSVNEQFF
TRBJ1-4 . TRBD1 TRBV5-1 TGCGCCAGCAGCTCTGAACCGGGACAGCATAATGAAAAACTGTTTTTT CASSSEPGQHNEKLFF
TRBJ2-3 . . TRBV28 TGTGCCAGCAGCGAGGAAATAAGGGGGAGGGGTACAGATACGCAGTATTTT CASSEEIRGRGTDTQYF
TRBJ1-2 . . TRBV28 TGTGCCAGCAGTTTATCCCAGGTTCCCGGTGGCTACACCTTC CASSLSQVPGGYTF
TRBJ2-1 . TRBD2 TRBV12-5 TGTGCTAGTGGTTTGGTGCTAGACGGGACTAGGGCCCTCAATGAGCAGTTCTTC CASGLVLDGTRALNEQFF
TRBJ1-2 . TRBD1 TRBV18 TGTGCCAGCTCACTTCGGACAGGGATAGGACTAATTAACTATGGCTACACCTTC CASSLRTGIGLINYGYTF
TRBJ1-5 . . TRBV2 TGTGCCAGTCAGGGCCCCATCCTGCATCAGCCCCAGCATTTT CASQGPILHQPQHF
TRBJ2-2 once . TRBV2 TGTGCCAGCAGTAACCGGGACTTAAACACCGGGGAGCTGTTTTTT CASSNRDLNTGELFF
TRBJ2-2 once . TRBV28 TGTGCCAGCAGTTTCCGCGGGTACACCGGGGAGCTGTTTTTT CASSFRGYTGELFF
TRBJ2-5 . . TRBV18 TGTGCCAGCTCACCACCCCCGGGTCGGGAGACCCAGTACTTC CASSPPPGRETQYF
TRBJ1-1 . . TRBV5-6 TGTGCCAGCAGCTTGAAGACAGCCTGGGGGAACACTGAAGCTTTCTTT CASSLKTAWGNTEAFF
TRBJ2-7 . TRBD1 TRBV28 TGTGCCAGCAGCAATCTTGGACAGGGGGTTTTAGGCGAGCAGTACTTC CASSNLGQGVLGEQYF
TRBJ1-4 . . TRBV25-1 TGTGCCAGCAGTGAATTTGGCGTGACAGGAACTAATGAAAAACTGTTTTTT CASSEFGVTGTNEKLFF
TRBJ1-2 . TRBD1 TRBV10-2 TGCGCCAGCAGTCCGGACGGGACAGGGAGTTACACCTTC CASSPDGTGSYTF
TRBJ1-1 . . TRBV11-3 TGTGCCAGCAGCTTTGACACCCGTGAAGCTTTCTTT CASSFDTREAFF
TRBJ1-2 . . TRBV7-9 TGTGCCAGCAGCTTAGGCATGGAGGCTAACTATGGCTACACCTTC CASSLGMEANYGYTF
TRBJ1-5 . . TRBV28 TGTGCCAGCAGTTCGTACAGAGTACTTAGCAATCAGCCCCAGCATTTT CASSSYRVLSNQPQHF